The 25 T cell receptor beta chains below were found in one sample sequenced in a study of T cell responses to AZD1222 COVID-19 vaccine. Profiling relied on immunoSEQ multiplex PCR, and the TCRdb table lists in-frame clones only, not all of them. Of roughly 120,000 clones listed, about 88% are singletons. The specimen comprised peripheral blood, sampled on day 0 of AZD1222 vaccination. Receptors were obtained from an adult in good health.

V gene TRBV6-5 combines with J gene TRBJ1-1; D remains unclear. With 0 bases removed from V and 8 bases from J, the gap between germline ends came to 10 bases. CDR3 length: 13 residues. Germline V gives CDR1 MNHEY, CDR2 SVGAGI. CDR3 DNA: TGTGCCAGCAGTTACTCCGGAGTGCCCGAAGCTTTCTTT. The encoded protein is CASSYSGVPEAFF.

The chain employs TRBV5-1 and TRBJ2-5, with a possible D match to TRBD2 (6 bases). The CDR3 is made up of 17 amino acids. Germline lookup yields CDR1 SGHRS and CDR2 YFSETQ. V lost 0 bases, J lost 5 bases, and 20 bases lay in between. The CDR3 region has the DNA TGCGCCAGCAGCTTGGGGATCGGGGGAAAAAGAGGGGAGACCCAGTACTTC. Amino acids: CASSLGIGGKRGETQYF.

The genes are TRBV6-5 and TRBJ1-5; D gene unclear. The ends were cut back, 5 bases at V and 0 bases at J, with 11 bases in the middle. The CDR3 is 15 amino acids. CDR1 is MNHEY, CDR2 SVGAGI, per germline. The CDR3 reads CASSLGQFSNQPQHF. The CDR3 DNA reads as TGTGCCAGCAGTCTTGGGCAGTTTAGCAATCAGCCCCAGCATTTT.

CDR3 sequence reads: CASSLDGATREGNTIYF. For the CDR3, the DNA is TGTGCCAGCAGCTTAGATGGCGCCACGAGGGAGGGAAACACCATATATTTT. The chain is built from TRBV13 and TRBJ1-3; D not certain. Germline values: CDR1 PRHDT, CDR2 FYEKMQ (reference sequence). Between the trimmed V and J ends, which lost 1 base and 4 bases, there was a span of 17 bases. The CDR3 totals 17 residues.

The gene calls are TRBV18 and TRBJ1-6; perhaps TRBD1 as D (6 bases). The V gene's germline CDR1 is KGHSH and CDR2 LQKENI. The CDR3 has 15 amino acids. Trimming removed 4 bases at V and 5 bases at J, with 12 bases between. This CDR3 reads CASSQSRGHNSPLHF. The CDR3 DNA follows: TGTGCCAGCTCACAGTCCAGGGGTCATAATTCACCCCTCCACTTT.

The rearrangement uses TRBV28 and TRBJ1-2; D is perhaps TRBD1 (6 bases). The V and J ends lost 4 bases and 6 bases respectively, with 12 bases between them. The germline CDR1 and CDR2 sequences are MDHEN and SYDVKM. The CDR3 is 13 residues long. The CDR3 DNA follows: TGTGCCAGCAGTTCCGGGACAAAGGATGGCTACACCTTC. Translating gives CASSSGTKDGYTF.

The genes are TRBV5-1 and TRBJ2-3; TRBD2 aligns across 9 bases. CDR1 and CDR2 (germline): SGHRS, YFSETQ. CDR3 length equals 15 residues. The ends lost 4 bases at V and 4 bases at J; junction bases unmatched: 7. CDR3 bases: TGCGCCAGCAGCCCAGGACTAGCGATGGCAGATACGCAGTATTTT. This sequence encodes CASSPGLAMADTQYF.

The chain joins TRBV4-1 to TRBJ2-1, with D perhaps matching TRBD1 or TRBD2 (5 bases each). The CDR3 runs to 15 residues. Trimming removed 1 base from V and 6 bases from J, with 13 bases in between. Germline V CDR1 and CDR2: MGHRA, YSYEKL. The CDR3, as DNA: TGCGCCAGCAGCCAAGGGGACCCTAGTCTCAATGAGCAGTTCTTC. This translates into CASSQGDPSLNEQFF.

The CDR3 DNA reads TGTGCCAGCAGTTCCCCAGGGGTAAACACTGAAGCTTTCTTT. Protein: CASSSPGVNTEAFF. The chain combines TRBV28 with TRBJ1-1; possibly TRBD1 for D (6 bases). The germline CDR1 and CDR2 sequences are MDHEN and SYDVKM. Trimming left V 4 bases short and J 2 bases short, with 11 bases between. CDR3 length: 14 amino acids.

The rearrangement uses TRBV9 and TRBJ2-2; a possible D gene is TRBD2 (5 bases). Germline-derived CDR1 and CDR2 are SGDLS and YYNGEE. Trimming took 4 bases from V and 6 from J, leaving 10 bases between them. CDR3 size: 13 residues. The CDR3 region has the DNA TGTGCCAGCAGCTCATCGAGGGCCGGGGAGCTGTTTTTT. Its protein is CASSSSRAGELFF.

The chain employs TRBV4-1 and TRBJ2-1, with D hard to call. CDR3 size: 12 residues. Germline CDR1 MGHRA, CDR2 YSYEKL. V was trimmed by 5 bases and J by 7 bases, leaving 9 bases between them. CDR3 region: CASSLVGNEQFF. In DNA, the CDR3 is TGCGCCAGCAGCTTGGTGGGAAATGAGCAGTTCTTC.

The rearrangement uses TRBV9 and TRBJ1-1; 7 nucleotides line up with TRBD1. The J segment lost 3 bases and the V segment lost 0 bases, leaving 2 bases of the junction unmatched. From germline, CDR1 is SGDLS and CDR2 YYNGEE. CDR3 length equals 14 residues. The CDR3 DNA reads TGTGCCAGCAGCGTAGGGGACAGCCACACTGAAGCTTTCTTT. As protein: CASSVGDSHTEAFF.

V gene TRBV12-3 or TRBV12-4 combines with J gene TRBJ2-5; D unclear. This CDR3 has 11 residues. V dropped 8 bases and J dropped 4 bases, with 8 bases sitting between them. This chain's CDR3 is CASGKGETQYF. The CDR3 DNA sequence: TGTGCCAGCGGTAAAGGAGAGACCCAGTACTTC.

This sequence joins TRBV28 and TRBJ2-7; D is possibly TRBD1 or TRBD2 (5 bases each). Trimming shortened V by 6 bases and J by 6 bases, and 18 bases separated the two germline ends. Germline lookup yields CDR1 MDHEN and CDR2 SYDVKM. This CDR3 is 14 amino acids long. The CDR3 is CASSLGTAPSEQYF. DNA for the CDR3: TGTGCCAGCAGCTTGGGGACCGCTCCCTCCGAGCAGTACTTC.

The J gene is TRBJ2-2, the V gene TRBV5-4, with D possibly being TRBD1 (5 bases). The V gene's germline CDR1 is SGHNT and CDR2 YYREEE (reference sequence). The CDR3 spans 17 residues. The V end was cut by 3 bases, the J end by 4 bases, with 19 bases between. CDR3: CASSSPYSRQGTGELFF. CDR3 bases: TGTGCCAGCAGCTCACCTTACTCCCGTCAGGGCACCGGGGAGCTGTTTTTT. The whole variable domain, remainder taken from reference TRBV5-4 and TRBJ2-2, is ETGVTQSPTHLIKTRGQQVTLRCSSQSGHNTVSWYQQALGQGPQFIFQYYREEENGRGNFPPRFSGLQFPNYSSELNVNALELDDSALYLCASSSPYSRQGTGELFFGEGSRLTVL.

This chain connects TRBV6-2 or TRBV6-3 to TRBJ2-2, with D tentatively TRBD2 (6 bases). V was pared by 4 bases and J by 3 bases, with 15 bases between. CDR3 length equals 16 residues. Germline V gene lookup returns CDR1 MNHEY and CDR2 SVGEGT. In DNA, the CDR3 is TGTGCCAGCAGTTCCCCGGGACTGACTCACACCGGGGAGCTGTTTTTT. Residues: CASSSPGLTHTGELFF.

The CDR3, as DNA: TGTGCCTGGAGGGCCTTGAGGAGAACTAGCACAGATACGCAGTATTTT. Translating gives CAWRALRRTSTDTQYF. The V gene is TRBV30, the J gene TRBJ2-3; D uncertain. Trimming shortened V by 3 bases and J by 0 bases, and 16 bases separated the two germline ends. CDR1 is GTSNPN and CDR2 is SVGIG in the germline V gene (reference sequence). The CDR3 runs to 16 residues. The variable domain in full, with the rest retrieved from reference TRBV30 and TRBJ2-3, is SQTIHQWPATLVQPVGSPLSLECTVEGTSNPNLYWYRQAAGRGLQLLFYSVGIGQISSEVPQNLSASRPQDRQFILSSKKLLLSDSGFYLCAWRALRRTSTDTQYFGPGTRLTVL.

The chain couples TRBV19 to TRBJ1-1; tentatively, D is TRBD1 (6 bases). V lost 2 bases, J lost 6 bases, and 10 bases lay in between. Germline V gene sequence: CDR1 LNHDA, CDR2 SQIVND (reference sequence). CDR3 size: 13 residues. This chain's CDR3 is CASSIKGVSEAFF. Here the CDR3 DNA reads TGTGCCAGTAGTATAAAGGGGGTCTCTGAAGCTTTCTTT.

CDR3 sequence (DNA): TGTGCCTGGAGTCGAGCCCCCCGGGCCTTTTTATCCTACGAGCAGTACTTC. This gives the protein CAWSRAPRAFLSYEQYF. The chain joins TRBV30 to TRBJ2-7; D remains ambiguous. CDR1 GTSNPN and CDR2 SVGIG come from the germline V gene (reference sequence). The V end lost 2 bases, the J end lost 1 base, and 21 bases lay between the germline ends. This CDR3 contains 17 residues. Variable domain in full (rest from reference TRBV30 and TRBJ2-7): SQTIHQWPATLVQPVGSPLSLECTVEGTSNPNLYWYRQAAGRGLQLLFYSVGIGQISSEVPQNLSASRPQDRQFILSSKKLLLSDSGFYLCAWSRAPRAFLSYEQYFGPGTRLTVT.

The V and J genes are TRBV18 and TRBJ2-7; 10 bases agree with TRBD1. The J segment lost 0 bases and the V segment lost 4 bases, leaving 0 bases of the junction unmatched. Germline V gene lookup returns CDR1 KGHSH and CDR2 LQKENI. The CDR3 is 14 amino acids. In DNA form, the CDR3 reads TGTGCCAGCTCACGGGACAGGGGCTCCTACGAGCAGTACTTC. Protein: CASSRDRGSYEQYF. Filled out from reference TRBV18 and TRBJ2-7, the complete variable domain reads NAGVMQNPRHLVRRRGQEARLRCSPMKGHSHVYWYRQLPEEGLKFMVYLQKENIIDESGMPKERFSAEFPKEGPSILRIQQVVRGDSAAYFCASSRDRGSYEQYFGPGTRLTVT.

In this sample, this clone turned up once. The rearrangement uses TRBV28 and TRBJ1-5, with a possible D match to TRBD1 (5 bases). CDR1 is MDHEN, CDR2 SYDVKM, per germline. The CDR3 has 20 residues. Between the trimmed V and J ends, which lost 2 bases and 3 bases, there was a span of 26 bases. The CDR3 DNA reads TGTGCCAGCAGTTTACCAGACCCCCGACAGCACTTCATCCCCAATCAGCCCCAGCATTTT. Protein product: CASSLPDPRQHFIPNQPQHF.

This rearrangement joins TRBV7-9 to TRBJ2-7, with 10 bases identical to TRBD2. Germline V gene data show CDR1 as SEHNR and CDR2 as FQNEAQ (reference sequence). V was clipped by 3 bases and J by 2 bases; unmatched bases: 4. The CDR3 extends over 15 amino acids. CDR3 in DNA: TGTGCCAGCAGCTTTTGGACTAGCGGTCCCTACGAGCAGTACTTC. This translates into CASSFWTSGPYEQYF.

This clone was observed once. The chain uses TRBV12-5 and TRBJ1-1; D remains ambiguous. CDR3 length: 13 residues. Trimming cost V 1 base and J 1 base, with 4 bases left between them. Germline V CDR1 and CDR2: LGHNT, FRNRAP. The CDR3 protein is CASGLEENTEAFF. Here the CDR3 DNA reads TGTGCTAGTGGTTTGGAAGAGAACACTGAAGCTTTCTTT.

The genes are TRBV4-1 and TRBJ1-2, with D maybe TRBD1 (6 bases). The CDR3 has 15 amino acids. CDR1 and CDR2 from the germline V gene are MGHRA and YSYEKL. The germline V and J ends were trimmed by 1 base and 5 bases, with 14 bases remaining between them. CDR3 coding DNA: TGCGCCAGCAGCCAAGTTTTGGACAGTCTTTATGGCTACACCTTC. It is translated as CASSQVLDSLYGYTF.

In this sample, this clone turned up a few times. The rearrangement links TRBV9 to TRBJ2-2; unclear D gene. Per germline, CDR1 SGDLS and CDR2 YYNGEE. The CDR3 contains 13 residues. Trimming stripped 0 bases from V and 4 bases from J, with 4 bases between. CDR3 protein: CASSVASTGELFF. CDR3 in DNA: TGTGCCAGCAGCGTAGCCAGCACCGGGGAGCTGTTTTTT.